Listed below are T cell receptor beta chains from one sample, sequenced in a study of identical twins. TCRdb processed the 5' RACE reads anew with MiXCR; each CDR3 protein has one entry. The data show about 280,000 distinct CDR3 sequences, under 9% seen once. These same records also appear under a second study, on yellow fever vaccine responses in identical twins.

Material: memory (CD45RO+) T cells sorted from blood. The receptors were gathered from a young woman in good health. Each CDR3 is given with its conserved first and last residue. D genes are given only for firm matches. Clone size is given for some rows only: seen once, a few or many times, or a class if the clone is expanded.

J,V,D,size,CDR3,DNA
TRBJ2-1,TRBV5-1,TRBD1,many,CASSPGTGFRNEQFF,TGCGCCAGCAGCCCTGGGACAGGGTTCCGCAATGAGCAGTTCTTC
TRBJ2-1,TRBV20-1,.,.,CSARSGGGYNEQFF,TGCAGTGCTAGATCCGGGGGCGGATACAATGAGCAGTTCTTC
TRBJ1-2,TRBV20-1,TRBD1,few,CSARAKERGQGKDGYTF,TGCAGTGCTAGAGCAAAGGAGAGGGGACAGGGGAAGGATGGCTACACCTTC
TRBJ1-1,TRBV28,.,few,CASGPWAFF,TGTGCCAGCGGCCCCTGGGCTTTCTTT
TRBJ1-1,TRBV25-1,.,few,CASSEHSGGLWEAFF,TGTGCCAGCAGTGAACATAGCGGGGGACTATGGGAAGCTTTCTTT
TRBJ2-1,TRBV24-1,TRBD1,few,CATTAGQGAWEQFF,TGTGCCACCACCGCGGGACAGGGGGCCTGGGAGCAGTTCTTC
TRBJ2-1,TRBV28,.,many,CASSLHEQFF,TGTGCCAGCAGTCTCCATGAGCAGTTCTTC
TRBJ2-3,TRBV12-3/TRBV12-4,TRBD2,many,CASSLTSGGRDTQYF,TGTGCCAGCAGTCTCACTAGCGGGGGGCGAGATACGCAGTATTTT
TRBJ2-3,TRBV4-1,TRBD2,.,CASSQPRTSGRTDTQYF,TGCGCCAGCAGCCAACCCCGGACTAGCGGGAGGACAGATACGCAGTATTTT
TRBJ2-7,TRBV28,TRBD1,many,CASRPTGGGYEQYF,TGTGCCAGCAGGCCGACAGGGGGGGGTTACGAGCAGTACTTC
TRBJ1-2,TRBV28,.,many,CASSWGHYGYTF,TGTGCCAGCAGTTGGGGGCACTATGGCTACACCTTC
TRBJ1-1,TRBV11-3,.,many,CASSLGSEAFF,TGTGCCAGCAGCTTGGGATCTGAAGCTTTCTTT
TRBJ2-3,TRBV19,.,few,CASSISGNTDTQYF,TGTGCCAGTAGTATATCGGGGAACACAGATACGCAGTATTTT
TRBJ1-6,TRBV5-1,.,few,CASSFDGNPNNSPLHF,TGCGCCAGCAGCTTTGACGGGAATCCTAATAATTCACCCCTCCACTTT
TRBJ2-7,TRBV3-1,.,few,CASGRAPYEQYF,TGTGCCAGCGGCAGGGCTCCCTACGAGCAGTACTTC
TRBJ2-1,TRBV3-1,.,many,CASSQDIPGAEQFF,TGTGCCAGCAGCCAAGATATCCCGGGGGCAGAGCAGTTCTTC
TRBJ1-5,TRBV2,.,.,CASSESKPYSNQPQHF,TGTGCCAGCAGTGAAAGTAAACCGTATAGCAATCAGCCCCAGCATTTT
TRBJ2-7,TRBV6-5,TRBD1,.,CASSYGDRGAYEQYF,TGTGCCAGCAGTTACGGGGACAGGGGAGCCTACGAGCAGTACTTC
TRBJ2-1,TRBV20-1,TRBD2,.,CSAGAGLAAQSSYNEQFF,TGCAGTGCAGGGGCGGGACTAGCGGCTCAGAGCTCCTACAATGAGCAGTTCTTC
TRBJ2-3,TRBV5-1,.,many,CASSLMTSPDTQYF,TGCGCCAGCAGCTTAATGACCAGTCCAGATACGCAGTATTTT
TRBJ2-1,TRBV5-1,TRBD1,.,CASSLAGQGENEQFF,TGCGCCAGCAGCTTGGCGGGACAGGGGGAGAATGAGCAGTTCTTC
TRBJ2-1,TRBV6-1,TRBD2,few,CASKGLAGGPRNEQFF,TGTGCCAGCAAGGGACTAGCGGGGGGGCCTCGGAATGAGCAGTTCTTC
TRBJ2-7,TRBV20-1,.,many,CSAPGTRGEQYF,TGCAGTGCCCCCGGGACCAGAGGGGAGCAGTACTTC